The clone carrying this T cell receptor beta chain was recorded a few times. Its antigen remains unknown. This sample is part of a study of beta chain features in type 1 diabetes. Regarding the study as a whole: Shortening of TCRB CDR3s, moderate but significant, appeared in all four CD4+ subsets of Type 1 diabetes patients.

Reverse transcription of all isolated RNA meant that expressed TCRB transcripts were sequenced. TCRdb's table, derived via immunoSEQ multiplex PCR, lists solely in-frame clones and lacks some. Of some 360,000 clones detected, around 10% appear once; the ten largest clones hold approximately 0.55%. The CDR3 length is 12 residues. Looked up from germline, CDR1 is SEHNR and CDR2 is FQNEAQ (reference sequence). V lost 2 bases and J lost 1, with 0 bases in between. The receptor was isolated from a man younger than 40 with type 1 diabetes. The chain links TRBV7-9 to TRBJ1-5; no reliable D call. The sample consisted of central memory CD4+ T cells from blood. This CDR3 is CASSLSNQPQHF. Written as DNA, the CDR3 is TGTGCCAGCAGCTTAAGCAATCAGCCCCAGCATTTT.